The source of this TCR beta chain is a study of blood T cell repertoires in COVID-19. The data were produced by immunoSEQ multiplex PCR, yet TCRdb's version contains in-frame clones alone and is incomplete. The table includes some 180,000 clones, 83% detected once. Germline CDR1 is LNHDA and CDR2 is SQIVND (reference sequence). The CDR3 covers 15 residues. Unmatched junction bases numbered 8, after V lost 3 bases and J lost 4 bases. This clonotype originated in a woman of 80 years or more with acute or convalescent COVID-19. The chain recombines TRBV19 with TRBJ1-1; 7 bases align to TRBD1. Sequenced: peripheral blood. The CDR3 sequence is CASSMRGPMSTEAFF. Here the CDR3 DNA reads TGTGCCAGTAGTATGAGGGGGCCCATGAGCACTGAAGCTTTCTTT.